The source of this T cell receptor (beta chain) is a study of shared clonotypes between healthy human individuals. Findings of the study overall: Of the naive CD4 clonotypes, approximately 5% were shared across several donors. Generally, estimated richness proved larger in naive subsets than it did in memory subsets.

The length of the CDR3 is 13 residues. Trimming took 4 bases from V and 3 from J, leaving 8 bases between them. Germline V gene data show CDR1 as SGHRS and CDR2 as YFSETQ. Clones were read by immunoSEQ multiplex PCR, and TCRdb kept only the in-frame ones, dropping some. The table includes a few million clones, about 92% detected once. For this clone: Its antigen is unknown.

Input material: naive CD4+ T cells from PBMCs. Regarding subset: CD45RA+ positively selected. The rearrangement joins TRBV5-1 to TRBJ2-1; D uncertain. The receptor was isolated from a man in his late teens or twenties in good health. Some clones in this sample may be carry-over from other donors' samples. DNA for the CDR3: TGCGCCAGCAGCCGCACGAACTACAATGAGCAGTTCTTC. Translated: CASSRTNYNEQFF.